A single sample is the source of the 32 T cell receptor beta chains below, sequenced in a study of human T cells and chemical hapten exposure. The time point was: patch test 1, 2 weeks after DPC sensitization. Treatment described: therapeutic diphenylcyclopropenone sensitization with weekly scalp DPC. TCRdb recomputed calls from the RACE reads with MiXCR, one row per CDR3 protein. Of more than 150,000 distinct CDR3 sequences listed, about 14% are singletons. Sequencing was performed on whole blood, taken in connection with sensitization to the hapten diphenylcyclopropenone (DPC). Source of these receptors: a woman between 25 and 40 years old with alopecia areata. Some clones in this sample may be carry-over from other donors' samples.

The sample holds many counts of this clonotype. This chain links TRBV4-3 with TRBJ1-3; no clear D. The CDR3 contains 14 residues. Looked up from germline, CDR1 is LGHNA and CDR2 is YSLEER. The germline V and J ends were trimmed by 1 base and 1 base, with 5 bases remaining between them. CDR3 region: CASSQGASGNTIYF. CDR3 DNA: TGCGCCAGCAGCCAAGGGGCATCTGGAAACACCATATATTTT.

The V gene is TRBV7-9, the J gene TRBJ2-3, with no clear D. This CDR3 is built from 12 residues. CDR1 and CDR2 from the germline V gene are SEHNR and FQNEAQ (reference sequence). The V gene lost 5 bases and the J gene lost 5 bases, with 8 bases spanning the gap. The DNA of the CDR3 is TGTGCCAGCAGCCCAAGACAAGATACGCAGTATTTT. This translates into CASSPRQDTQYF. Full variable domain (remainder filled in from reference TRBV7-9 and TRBJ2-3): DTGVSQNPRHKITKRGQNVTFRCDPISEHNRLYWYRQTLGQGPEFLTYFQNEAQLEKSRLLSDRFSAERPKGSFSTLEIQRTEQGDSAMYLCASSPRQDTQYFGPGTRLTVL.

The V gene is TRBV21-1, the J gene TRBJ1-1; the D call TRBD1 from the table was never checked on the DNA. TRBV21-1 is noted as a pseudogene. The CDR3 has 13 residues. The CDR3 loop is CASSNPGPSEAFF. The CDR3 nucleotides are TGTGCCAGCAGCAATCCGGGACCCAGTGAAGCTTTCTTT.

This chain uses TRBV27 with TRBJ1-6; TRBD1 is a possible D gene (5 bases). Germline V gives CDR1 MNHEY, CDR2 SMNVEV (reference sequence). The CDR3 totals 12 residues. Trimming took off 3 bases at V and 14 bases at J, with 11 bases between the two ends. CDR3 in amino acids: CASSFSQGSLHF. The CDR3 nucleotides are TGTGCCAGCAGTTTCTCCCAGGGTTCCCTCCACTTT.

The J gene is TRBJ2-1, the V gene TRBV7-6; possible D gene TRBD1, 6 bases. Trimming took off 3 bases at V and 6 bases at J, with 15 bases between the two ends. CDR1 and CDR2 (germline): SGHVS, FNYEAQ. The CDR3 has 15 residues. The CDR3 nucleotides are TGTGCCAGCAGCTTTCTCCAGGGGCACATCAATGAGCAGTTCTTC. It encodes CASSFLQGHINEQFF.

This clonotype was counted between two and nine times. The CDR3 region is CASSFTGGLETQYF. The CDR3 bases are TGTGCCAGCAGTTTTACAGGGGGCCTAGAGACCCAGTACTTC. This chain joins TRBV6-6 and TRBJ2-5; TRBD1 matches 9 bases. This CDR3 comprises 14 residues. From germline, CDR1 is MNHNY and CDR2 SVGAGI (reference sequence). V lost 4 bases, J lost 4 bases, and 4 bases stayed unmatched.

This clonotype was picked up a small number of times. V is TRBV6-5 and J is TRBJ2-5; no clear D. The CDR3 length is 12 residues. Trimming shortened V by 0 bases and J by 4 bases, and 3 bases separated the two germline ends. CDR1 and CDR2 (germline): MNHEY, SVGAGI. In DNA, the CDR3 is TGTGCCAGCAGTTACTCCGGAGAGACCCAGTACTTC. It specifies CASSYSGETQYF.

This clonotype was found a few times. The chain uses TRBV15 and TRBJ2-1; D may match TRBD1 or TRBD2 (5 bases each). Germline V gene data show CDR1 as LNHNV and CDR2 as YYDKDF (reference sequence). This CDR3 has 12 residues. Trimming took off 0 bases at V and 12 bases at J, with 9 bases between the two ends. CDR3 DNA sequence: TGTGCCACCAGCAGAGAGGGGACGGTGCAGTTCTTC. Translating gives CATSREGTVQFF.

This clonotype was seen a handful of times. The V and J genes are TRBV29-1 and TRBJ1-2; D gene unclear. This CDR3 has 12 residues. Per the germline V gene, CDR1 is SQVTM and CDR2 is ANQGSEA. CDR3 DNA sequence: TGCAGTGGATACGGGACTAACTATGGCTACACCTTC. This sequence encodes CSGYGTNYGYTF.

This rearrangement joins TRBV9 to TRBJ2-3, with D perhaps TRBD2 (6 bases). The CDR3 is 13 amino acids. Germline values: CDR1 SGDLS, CDR2 YYNGEE. The V gene lost 5 bases and the J gene lost 3 bases, with 10 bases spanning the gap. The CDR3 DNA reads as TGTGCCAGCAGTCTAGCGCAGACAGATACGCAGTATTTT. This translates into CASSLAQTDTQYF.

The table lists this clonotype with a few counts. V usage is TRBV28 and J usage is TRBJ2-1, with a weak D call TRBD1 (6 bases). The V and J ends lost 3 bases and 8 bases respectively, with 14 bases between them. Germline CDR1 and CDR2: MDHEN and SYDVKM. This CDR3 is built from 14 residues. CDR3 sequence: CASSFATGLYEQFF. The CDR3 DNA is TGTGCCAGCAGTTTTGCAACAGGGCTCTATGAGCAGTTCTTC.

The chain has TRBV2 and TRBJ2-7, with D maybe TRBD1 (6 bases). CDR3 length equals 12 residues. Per germline, CDR1 SNHLY and CDR2 FYNNEI. V shed 3 bases and J shed 5 bases, with 8 bases lying between them. The CDR3 region is CASSDRGHEQYF. As DNA, the CDR3 is TGTGCCAGCAGTGACAGGGGCCACGAGCAGTACTTC.

There are many counts of this clonotype. The rearrangement links TRBV7-2 to TRBJ1-1; D possibly corresponds to TRBD1 (6 bases). The length of the CDR3 is 15 residues. Trimming pared 0 bases from V and 4 bases from J, leaving 12 bases between. Per germline, CDR1 SGHTA and CDR2 FQGNSA. This chain's CDR3 is CASSLALAGATEAFF. CDR3 nucleotide sequence: TGTGCCAGCAGCTTAGCCCTGGCGGGGGCCACTGAAGCTTTCTTT.

This clonotype occurred many times. This sequence joins TRBV20-1 and TRBJ1-5; TRBD1 aligns across 10 bases. V trimming: 5 bases; J trimming: 5 bases; junction bases outside the gene matches: 3. The CDR3 sequence is 13 residues long. CDR1 is DFQATT, CDR2 SNEGSKA, per germline (reference sequence). CDR3 loop: CSAPDRGHQPQHF. CDR3 sequence (DNA): TGCAGTGCTCCAGACAGGGGGCATCAGCCCCAGCATTTT.

A remark on this clonotype: Compared with germline, one end of the junction differs, possibly owing to a read error. V and J are TRBV7-9 and TRBJ2-7; TRBD1 aligns across 8 bases. The CDR3 loop spans 12 amino acids. CDR1 and CDR2 (germline): SEHNR, FQNEAQ (reference sequence). The CDR3 DNA reads TGTGCCAGCAGCTTAGGAGGACAGGGACCGAGCTTC. This gives the protein CASSLGGQGPSF.

This clonotype was picked up a small number of times. The rearrangement joins TRBV7-9 to TRBJ1-5; unclear D gene. The germline V gene encodes CDR1 SEHNR and CDR2 FQNEAQ (reference sequence). Trimming pared 3 bases from V and 6 bases from J, leaving 9 bases between. This CDR3 comprises 13 residues. The CDR3 reads CASSFEGGQPQHF. The CDR3 DNA reads TGTGCCAGCAGCTTTGAGGGCGGTCAGCCCCAGCATTTT.

This clonotype was observed a handful of times. The chain combines TRBV12-3 or TRBV12-4 with TRBJ1-5; D is perhaps TRBD1 (5 bases). With 5 bases removed from V and 11 bases from J, the gap between germline ends came to 16 bases. This CDR3 has 13 amino acids. CDR3: CASSRQTGGAQHF. In DNA form, the CDR3 reads TGTGCCAGCAGTAGACAGACCGGGGGAGCCCAGCATTTT.

The chain has TRBV29-1 and TRBJ2-1; the match to TRBD2 covers 9 bases. V gave up 6 bases and J gave up 7 bases; unmatched junction bases: 7. The CDR3 has 13 residues. Germline lookup yields CDR1 SQVTM and CDR2 ANQGSEA. CDR3 DNA: TGCAGCGTGAGGACTAGCGCGGAGAATGAGCAGTTCTTC. It codes for CSVRTSAENEQFF.

Comment on this clonotype: A much larger clone sits a single nucleotide away, making a read error possible. V and J are TRBV28 and TRBJ2-2, with D maybe TRBD1 (6 bases). The CDR3 totals 14 residues. Germline-derived CDR1 and CDR2 are MDHEN and SYDVKM. Trimming left V 5 bases short and J 6 bases short, with 13 bases between. CDR3 sequence: CASSRAGVAGELFF. The CDR3 nucleotides read TGTGCCAGCAGTCGGGCAGGGGTAGCCGGGGAGCTGTTTTTT.

V is TRBV6-1 and J is TRBJ2-6; D remains ambiguous. The CDR3 sequence is 15 residues long. CDR1 is MNHNS and CDR2 is SASEGT in the germline V gene. The germline V and J ends were trimmed by 1 base and 0 bases, with 4 bases remaining between them. The CDR3 reads CASSEGTSGANVLTF. Written as DNA, the CDR3 is TGTGCCAGCAGTGAAGGGACCTCTGGGGCCAACGTCCTGACTTTC.

Many counts were recorded for this clonotype. The chain's CDR3 is CASSFGANTEAFF. DNA for the CDR3: TGCGCCAGCAGCTTCGGGGCTAACACTGAAGCTTTCTTT. The chain is built from TRBV5-1 and TRBJ1-1; D may be TRBD1 (5 bases). This CDR3 has 13 amino acids. Germline V gene data show CDR1 as SGHRS and CDR2 as YFSETQ. With 2 bases removed from V and 2 bases from J, the gap between germline ends came to 7 bases.

The V gene is TRBV5-1, the J gene TRBJ2-2; D may match TRBD1 or TRBD2 (5 bases each). The CDR3 is 16 residues long. Germline CDR1 SGHRS, CDR2 YFSETQ. V was clipped by 3 bases and J by 0 bases, with 12 bases between them. The CDR3 reads CASSSGTAPNTGELFF. CDR3 in DNA: TGCGCCAGCAGCTCAGGGACCGCTCCGAACACCGGGGAGCTGTTTTTT.

This chain uses TRBV19 with TRBJ2-3; 8 bases agree with TRBD1. The trim removed 5 bases at V and 5 bases at J, leaving 6 bases unmatched. This CDR3 has 14 amino acids. The germline gives CDR1 LNHDA, CDR2 SQIVND (reference sequence). In nucleotides, the CDR3 is TGTGCCAGTAGTTACGGACAGGGAGTAGATACGCAGTATTTT. As protein: CASSYGQGVDTQYF.

This clonotype showed up many times. The chain employs TRBV28 and TRBJ1-6; D gene ambiguous. V was trimmed by 8 bases and J by 0 bases, leaving 17 bases between them. This CDR3 contains 17 residues. Per germline, CDR1 MDHEN and CDR2 SYDVKM. The CDR3 coding sequence is TGTGCCAGCCGGCGGTGCCGGTCGAGCTCCTATAATTCACCCCTCCACTTT. Translating it yields CASRRCRSSSYNSPLHF.

V usage is TRBV12-3 or TRBV12-4 and J usage is TRBJ1-4; D remains ambiguous. V shed 3 bases and J shed 15 bases, with 11 bases lying between them. This CDR3 contains 11 residues. This CDR3 reads CASSFREEVFF. The CDR3 nucleotides are TGTGCCAGCAGTTTTAGGGAGGAGGTGTTTTTT.

This clonotype was seen repeatedly, ten times or more. This rearrangement joins TRBV4-3 to TRBJ2-2, with D possibly called TRBD1 or TRBD2 (5 bases each). The CDR3 sequence is 15 residues long. The V gene's germline CDR1 is LGHNA and CDR2 YSLEER. Between the trimmed V and J ends, which lost 1 base and 6 bases, there was a span of 12 bases. The CDR3 is CASSQVAGTSGELFF. CDR3 nucleotides: TGCGCCAGCAGCCAAGTTGCAGGGACCTCCGGGGAGCTGTTTTTT.

The V and J genes are TRBV28 and TRBJ2-3, with D possibly being TRBD1 (6 bases). This CDR3 spans 14 amino acids. Germline loops: CDR1 MDHEN, CDR2 SYDVKM. V was pared by 7 bases and J by 7 bases, with 18 bases between. For the CDR3, the DNA is TGTGCCAGCAACGAGCAGGGGAATGGTTATACGCAGTATTTT. This gives the protein CASNEQGNGYTQYF.

Here the CDR3 reads CASSPAGAETQYF. The CDR3 nucleotides are TGTGCCAGCAGTCCAGCGGGAGCAGAGACCCAGTACTTC. The gene calls are TRBV6-6 and TRBJ2-5; TRBD2 matches 8 bases. CDR3 length: 13 residues. V was pared by 5 bases and J by 4 bases, with 3 bases of the junction left unmatched. CDR1 and CDR2 (germline): MNHNY, SVGAGI (reference sequence).

The rearrangement links TRBV5-5 to TRBJ2-1; D is possibly TRBD1 (5 bases). Germline V gene lookup returns CDR1 SGHKS and CDR2 YYEKEE (reference sequence). Between the trimmed V and J ends, which lost 0 bases and 6 bases, there was a span of 16 bases. The CDR3 has 16 residues. The CDR3 DNA reads as TGTGCCAGCAGCTTGGCCCCCAGGGTACAATCCAATGAGCAGTTCTTC. Translated: CASSLAPRVQSNEQFF.

The sample holds many counts of this clonotype. The chain joins TRBV29-1 to TRBJ2-2; D possibly corresponds to TRBD2 (5 bases). The CDR3 runs to 13 residues. The V gene's germline CDR1 is SQVTM and CDR2 ANQGSEA. V was shortened by 7 bases and J by 8 bases, with 17 bases between the two germline ends. The CDR3 DNA is TGCAGCGGAGCTCGGCAGACTACAGGGGAGCTGTTTTTT. This codes for CSGARQTTGELFF.

Many counts were recorded for this clonotype. The chain employs TRBV20-1 and TRBJ1-6; D not resolved. CDR1 and CDR2 from the germline V gene are DFQATT and SNEGSKA (reference sequence). The CDR3 length is 15 residues. V was clipped by 4 bases and J by 4 bases, with 14 bases between them. CDR3 sequence reads: CSATTSFGYNSPLHF. The CDR3 nucleotides are TGCAGTGCTACCACCTCGTTCGGTTATAATTCACCCCTCCACTTT.

The chain carries TRBV6-5 and TRBJ1-2; D not resolved. The CDR3 runs 13 residues. Trimming removed 2 bases from V and 10 bases from J, with 14 bases in between. CDR1 and CDR2 (germline): MNHEY, SVGAGI. CDR3: CASSYHPLKPYTF. The DNA of the CDR3 is TGTGCCAGCAGTTACCACCCGCTGAAGCCCTACACCTTC.